This TCR beta chain was sequenced in a study of T cell clonotyping in hematopoietic cell transplantation. Generated by immunoSEQ multiplex PCR, the TCRdb table keeps only in-frame clones and is missing some. The sample lists tens of thousands of clones; more than 70% were seen once. Germline CDR1 MNHEY, CDR2 SMNVEV (reference sequence). The CDR3 covers 9 residues. The germline V and J ends were trimmed by 9 bases and 6 bases, with 3 bases remaining between them. The time point denotes: recipient sample about 28 days before transplant, after cytoreduction. This receptor was identified in a man in his fifties or sixties with myelodysplastic syndrome. Some clones in this sample may be carry-over from other donors' samples. This specimen was peripheral blood mononuclear cells, taken before stem cell transplant. This sequence joins TRBV27 and TRBJ1-5; D gene ambiguous. The CDR3 bases are TGTGCCAGGGGTCAGCCCCAGCATTTT. Protein sequence: CARGQPQHF.